This T cell receptor beta chain was captured by sequencing in a study of T cell changes during pregnancy in multiple sclerosis. This CDR3 comprises 13 residues. Trimming shortened V by 3 bases and J by 5 bases, and 10 bases separated the two germline ends. The germline gives CDR1 SGHVS, CDR2 FNYEAQ. Only in-frame clones appear in the TCRdb table, and some are missing; sequencing was by immunoSEQ multiplex PCR. The sample has 90,000 or so clones; less than 95% are singletons. This receptor was taken from a female donor with multiple sclerosis, enrolled in a pregnancy study. V is TRBV7-6 and J is TRBJ1-1; D perhaps matches TRBD1 (6 bases). Source: peripheral blood, taken before pregnancy. The CDR3 loop is CASSLARGTEAFF. The CDR3 DNA sequence: TGTGCCAGCAGCTTGGCAAGGGGGACTGAAGCTTTCTTT.